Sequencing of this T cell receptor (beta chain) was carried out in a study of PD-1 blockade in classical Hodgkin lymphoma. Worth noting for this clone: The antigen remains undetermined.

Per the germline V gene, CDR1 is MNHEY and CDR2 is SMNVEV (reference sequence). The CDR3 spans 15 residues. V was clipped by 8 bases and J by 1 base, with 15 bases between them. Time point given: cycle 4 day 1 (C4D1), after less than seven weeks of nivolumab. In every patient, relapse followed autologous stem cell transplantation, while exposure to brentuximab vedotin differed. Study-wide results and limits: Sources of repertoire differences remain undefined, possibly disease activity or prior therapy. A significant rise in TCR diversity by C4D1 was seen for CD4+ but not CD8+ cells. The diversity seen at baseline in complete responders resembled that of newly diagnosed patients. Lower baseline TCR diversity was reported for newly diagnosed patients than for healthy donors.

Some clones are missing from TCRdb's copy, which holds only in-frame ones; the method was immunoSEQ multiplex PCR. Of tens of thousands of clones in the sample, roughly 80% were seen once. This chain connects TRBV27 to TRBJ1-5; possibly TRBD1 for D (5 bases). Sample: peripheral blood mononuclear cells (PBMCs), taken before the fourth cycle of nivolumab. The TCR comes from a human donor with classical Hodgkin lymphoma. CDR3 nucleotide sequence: TGTGCCAGCGCGGGGGGGACCGGAAGCAATCAGCCCCAGCATTTT. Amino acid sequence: CASAGGTGSNQPQHF.